This T cell receptor (beta chain) derives from a study of CD8+ T cells in alopecia areata. About the study: Patients remained on tofacitinib for 6 to 18 months and then went 6 months without it. The authors scored treated patients' severity by affected scalp percentage. Study-wide results and caveats: Administration of tofacitinib significantly diminished scalp clonality and expanded CD8+ clones within the top 100. It was lesional scalp, especially alopecia totalis/universalis, that showed higher clonality than normal scalp.

This clone has a handful of counts. Its matching antigen is unknown. Reverse transcribed after extraction, RNA yielded cDNA as the sequencing template. The table came from immunoSEQ multiplex PCR; TCRdb's copy has only in-frame clones and leaves some out. The profile shows around 190,000 clones, over 55% of them singletons. Germline lookup yields CDR1 MNHEY and CDR2 SMNVEV (reference sequence). The ends lost 5 bases at V and 5 bases at J; junction bases unmatched: 5. The CDR3 is 14 residues long. Indicated treatment: oral pan-JAK inhibitor, 5-10 mg twice daily. The chain employs TRBV27 and TRBJ2-1; 8 bases are a match to TRBD1. The specimen was CD4+ T cells sorted from blood, collected at week 24, from a patient treated with tofacitinib. This receptor was taken from a human donor with alopecia areata. In DNA, the CDR3 is TGTGCCAGCAGTAGGGACAGGCCCCACAATGAGCAGTTCTTC. This encodes CASSRDRPHNEQFF.